This is a list of T cell receptor beta chains from one sample in a study of blood T cell repertoires in COVID-19. Sequenced by immunoSEQ multiplex PCR; TCRdb stores in-frame clones only, minus some. The profile shows 100,000 to 150,000 clones, about 84% of them singletons. Material for sequencing was peripheral blood. All receptors derive from a human donor in a cohort sampled during active COVID-19. Both conserved end residues are part of each CDR3. A D gene is named only where the DNA matches it firmly. The size of a clone is reported for some rows only, either as once, few or many, or as a class for expanded clones.

NA,TRBJ2-2,few,TRBV9,TGTGCCAGCAGCGTGCCGACATCTCCCCTGTCCACCGGGGAGCTGTTTTTT,CASSVPTSPLSTGELFF
TRBD1,TRBJ2-3,NA,TRBV6-2/TRBV6-3,TGTGCCAGCAGTTACTCAGGCAGGGGGCTAGCAGATACGCAGTATTTT,CASSYSGRGLADTQYF
TRBD2,TRBJ2-3,NA,TRBV14,TGTGCCAGCAGCCAAGGGAATTTGGCGGGAGCTACAGATACGCAGTATTTT,CASSQGNLAGATDTQYF
TRBD2,TRBJ2-3,NA,TRBV11-3,TGTGCCAGCAGCGGACGAGCGGGAGGGGAGGATACGCAGTATTTT,CASSGRAGGEDTQYF
TRBD1,TRBJ1-2,once,TRBV9,TGTGCCAGCAGCGTAGTAACTAGGGGGCCCTATGGCTACACCTTC,CASSVVTRGPYGYTF
TRBD1,TRBJ2-3,NA,TRBV5-6,TGTGCCAGCAGCTTGGATGGACAGGGCTACACAGATACGCAGTATTTT,CASSLDGQGYTDTQYF
TRBD2,TRBJ2-3,NA,TRBV11-3,TGTGCCAGCAGCTTGGGACTAGCGGGTGGAGATACGCAGTATTTT,CASSLGLAGGDTQYF
TRBD1,TRBJ2-7,NA,TRBV30,TGTGCCTGGACCGGGACAGAGTCCTACGAGCAGTACTTC,CAWTGTESYEQYF
NA,TRBJ1-1,NA,TRBV6-1,TGTGCCAGCAGTGAAGTGCAGGGATTGAACACTGAAGCTTTCTTT,CASSEVQGLNTEAFF
NA,TRBJ1-2,few,TRBV3-1/TRBV3-2,TGTGCCAGCAGCCAAGAGAGAGGGTCTCACTATGGCTACACCTTC,CASSQERGSHYGYTF
NA,TRBJ1-2,NA,TRBV6-4,TGTGCCAGCAGTGAAACCGACGGGGATTATGGCTACACCTTC,CASSETDGDYGYTF
TRBD1,TRBJ2-7,NA,TRBV18,TGTGCCAGCTCACCACCCGGACAGGGGGCGGGCGAGCAGTACTTC,CASSPPGQGAGEQYF
TRBD2,TRBJ2-7,NA,TRBV5-1,TGCGCCAGCAGCGCGACTAGCCTAAGCTCCTACGAGCAGTACTTC,CASSATSLSSYEQYF
NA,TRBJ1-5,few,TRBV20-1,TGCAGTGCTAGTCAGGGCAATCAGCCCCAGCATTTT,CSASQGNQPQHF
NA,TRBJ2-4,once,TRBV5-1,TGCGCCAGCAGTCCTATCGGCGCCGGGGAAAAAAACATTCAGTACTTC,CASSPIGAGEKNIQYF
TRBD1,TRBJ1-6,NA,TRBV19,TGTGCCAGTAGTATAAGGGGACAGGGTTCGCCACCCCTCCACTTT,CASSIRGQGSPPLHF
NA,TRBJ2-5,NA,TRBV2,TGTGCCACGGGGACACCTAGTGTGGGGACCCAGTACTTC,CATGTPSVGTQYF
NA,TRBJ2-1,NA,TRBV7-9,TGTGCCAGCAGCTTAGCGCTTCCAGGTGAGCAGTTCTTC,CASSLALPGEQFF
NA,TRBJ1-5,NA,TRBV2,TGTGCCAGCAGTGACGGACAGCCGCGGCCCCAGCATTTT,CASSDGQPRPQHF
TRBD1,TRBJ1-1,NA,TRBV2,TGTGCCAGCAGTGAGGGGACAGGGGGCCGAAGGGGCACTGAAGCTTTCTTT,CASSEGTGGRRGTEAFF
TRBD2,TRBJ2-7,NA,TRBV27,TGTGCCAGCACCCCTAGCGGAACCTACGAGCAGTACTTC,CASTPSGTYEQYF
NA,TRBJ2-7,NA,TRBV7-2,TGTGCCAGCAGCGTACGAAGGGGGCGGGAATCCTACGAGCAGTACTTC,CASSVRRGRESYEQYF
NA,TRBJ1-1,NA,TRBV2,TGTGCCAGCAGCCAGACAGATCTTAACACTGAAGCTTTCTTT,CASSQTDLNTEAFF
TRBD1,TRBJ1-1,once,TRBV24-1,TGTGCCACCACGGGACAGGGGGCTGAAGCTTTCTTT,CATTGQGAEAFF
TRBD2,TRBJ2-1,NA,TRBV9,TGTGCCAGCAGCGCCCACGGGACTAGCGGGTTATTTTTGAATGAGCAGTTCTTC,CASSAHGTSGLFLNEQFF
TRBD2,TRBJ2-3,NA,TRBV7-9,TGTGCCAGCAGCCCCGGGACTAGCGGGACCTATTTT,CASSPGTSGTYF
TRBD2,TRBJ2-2,NA,TRBV5-1,TGCGCCAGCATCCCCCCGGGGGGGCGCGTCACCGGGGAGCTGTTTTTT,CASIPPGGRVTGELFF
NA,TRBJ1-3,NA,TRBV28,TGTGCCAGCAGTTATTCCCAGGGATCCGGAAACACCATATATTTT,CASSYSQGSGNTIYF
TRBD1,TRBJ2-7,few,TRBV10-2,TGCGCCAGCAGTACACAGGGGGCCTACGAGCAGTACTTC,CASSTQGAYEQYF
NA,TRBJ2-7,NA,TRBV25-1,TGTGCCAGCAGTGGGACAGATCGGCAGTACTTC,CASSGTDRQYF